This T cell receptor beta chain was profiled in a study of long-term antiretroviral therapy in people with HIV. General study findings and limits: Someone took the blood between about 2004 and 2017, maybe while older ART regimens were in use. Versus controls, repertoires in people with HIV had narrower CDR3 length ranges. Clones with expansion before ART led the repertoire at all time points.

The CDR3 extends over 11 amino acids. V lost 11 bases and J lost 4, with 12 bases in between. The V gene's germline CDR1 is SEHNR and CDR2 FQNEAQ (reference sequence). Run at survey level, the immunoSEQ assay was version v3.0. Profiled with immunoSEQ multiplex PCR; TCRdb holds only in-frame clones, not every one. The data contain approximately 20,000 clones, 70% to 80% of them singletons. Every HIV-positive participant received treatment in the United States. As concerns this clone: No antigen is known for it.

V is TRBV7-9 and J is TRBJ2-7; a weak D match, TRBD2 (6 bases). The input for sequencing was unsorted PBMCs, taken 2.2 years after starting antiretroviral therapy. This TCR came from a man aged 50 to 59 with HIV. Written as DNA, the CDR3 is TGTGCCTCCGGAGGGCGGTACGAGCAGTACTTC. Its translation is CASGGRYEQYF.